The clone carrying this T cell receptor beta chain has ten or more counts. TRAV- and TRBV-specific primers were used for first-strand cDNA, which covered alpha and beta chains. TCR amplification used approximately 19 PCR cycles, a constant-region primer and a V-primer adapter. A single record per CDR3 protein comes from TCRdb applying MiXCR to the reads. The sample shows 30,000 to 45,000 distinct CDR3 sequences, less than 25% of them seen only once. The CDR3 has 12 amino acids. V was shortened by 6 bases and J by 6 bases, with 10 bases between the two germline ends. Per the germline V gene, CDR1 is LGHDT and CDR2 is YNNKEL (reference sequence). This entry belongs to a study of low-dose radiotherapy and immunotherapy resistance in tumors. Time point described: after trial treatment. Noted treatment: LDRT plus nivolumab, ipilimumab, low-dose cyclophosphamide and aspirin (RACIN trial).

This clonotype was sampled from a female donor with ovarian cancer. The sample here was PBMCs, taken after low-dose radiotherapy plus immunotherapy. This sequence joins TRBV3-1 and TRBJ2-3; no clear D. The CDR3 coding sequence is TGTGCCAGCAGTTACGGTTCCGATACGCAGTATTTT. Its protein product is CASSYGSDTQYF.